The clone carrying this T cell receptor beta chain occurred many times. No antigen is known for it. The study made its TCR cDNA through 5'RACE template switching. That step introduced a universal primer site along with UMIs. TCRdb called the 5' RACE reads again in MiXCR, with one record for every CDR3 protein. The sample records around 400,000 distinct CDR3 sequences, about 9.9% being singletons. CDR1 and CDR2 from the germline V gene are LGHNA and YNFKEQ. CDR3 length: 14 residues. Between the trimmed V and J ends, which lost 4 bases and 5 bases, there was a span of 13 bases. The data belong to a study of T cells after yellow fever vaccination. Study-level findings and limits: Few clonotypes appeared in both CD4 and CD8 compartments. Abundant bulk-population clonotypes could contaminate the FACS-sorted repertoires. In post-booster samples, most primary-vaccination clones reappeared (approximately 96% CD4, approximately 91% CD8).

The receptor was derived from a man younger than 35 who received the YFV17D yellow fever vaccine. The chain joins TRBV4-2 to TRBJ2-3; TRBD1 might be the D (6 bases). Sequenced material: PBMCs, taken on the day of the first yellow fever vaccination. CDR3 nucleotide sequence: TGTGCCAGCAGCCTATCCCAAGGGGGAGATACGCAGTATTTT. Its protein product is CASSLSQGGDTQYF.